This T cell receptor (beta chain) was obtained from a study of shared clonotypes between healthy human individuals. Trimming took 2 bases from V and 2 from J, leaving 9 bases between them. The germline V gene has CDR1 LNHNV and CDR2 YYDKDF (reference sequence). The CDR3 runs to 14 residues. Clones were read by immunoSEQ multiplex PCR, and TCRdb kept only the in-frame ones, dropping some. The sample records fewer than 400,000 clones, under 80% being singletons. The V call is TRBV15, the J call TRBJ1-1; D remains unclear. This receptor was identified in a man aged 25 to 40 in good health. What was sequenced was memory CD4+ T cells sorted from blood. As to subset: CD45RA-negative fraction. CDR3: CATSRWKGNTEAFF. CDR3 DNA sequence: TGTGCCACCAGCAGATGGAAGGGAAACACTGAAGCTTTCTTT.